The rows below give T cell receptor beta chains drawn from one sample of a study of T cell repertoires in cytomegalovirus infection. TCRdb passed the reads through MiXCR, listing each CDR3 protein once. Among fewer than 350,000 distinct CDR3 sequences listed, around 9.5% were seen once. Sequenced input: PBMCs. All receptors come from a human donor in good health (CMV status not recorded). Some clones in this sample may be carry-over from other donors' samples. Both conserved end residues are part of each CDR3. The D gene is left open where the match is weak. Size values are once, few and many counts, or a class for expanded clones, and some rows have none.

TRBD1,many,TRBV7-2,TRBJ2-3,TGTGCCAGCAGCCCGTTCCCGGGACAGGGGGAAGATACGCAGTATTTT,CASSPFPGQGEDTQYF
NA,many,TRBV7-2,TRBJ1-5,TGTGCCAGCAGCCAGAGGGCGGGGGACAATCAGCCCCAGCATTTT,CASSQRAGDNQPQHF
TRBD1,few,TRBV3-1,TRBJ2-6,TGTGCCAGTGGACAGGTCGCGGGGGCCAACGTCCTGACTTTC,CASGQVAGANVLTF
TRBD1,few,TRBV5-1,TRBJ2-3,TGCGCCAGCAGCTCAAGGACAGGACCAGATACGCAGTATTTT,CASSSRTGPDTQYF
NA,once,TRBV7-2,TRBJ2-5,TGTGCCAGCAGCCCGGGTACAGTTTGGCGAGAGACCCAGTACTTC,CASSPGTVWRETQYF
NA,many,TRBV7-2,TRBJ2-5,TGTGCCAGCAGCCCGGACGGGCCGAAAGAGACCCAGTACTTC,CASSPDGPKETQYF
NA,NA,TRBV20-1,TRBJ2-3,TGCAGTGCTAGGGGGTCGTGGGGGGGCACAGATACGCAGTATTTT,CSARGSWGGTDTQYF
NA,few,TRBV6-1,TRBJ2-5,TGTGCCAGCAGTGAAATGGAGGGGGGCGTTCGAGAGACCCAGTACTTC,CASSEMEGGVRETQYF
TRBD1,NA,TRBV6-6,TRBJ1-5,TGTGCCACCCACTTGACAGGGCCGAATCAGCCCCAGCATTTT,CATHLTGPNQPQHF
TRBD2,many,TRBV7-9,TRBJ2-3,TGTGCCAGCAGCCCACGCACAGCGGGAGGTATTACAGATACGCAGTATTTT,CASSPRTAGGITDTQYF